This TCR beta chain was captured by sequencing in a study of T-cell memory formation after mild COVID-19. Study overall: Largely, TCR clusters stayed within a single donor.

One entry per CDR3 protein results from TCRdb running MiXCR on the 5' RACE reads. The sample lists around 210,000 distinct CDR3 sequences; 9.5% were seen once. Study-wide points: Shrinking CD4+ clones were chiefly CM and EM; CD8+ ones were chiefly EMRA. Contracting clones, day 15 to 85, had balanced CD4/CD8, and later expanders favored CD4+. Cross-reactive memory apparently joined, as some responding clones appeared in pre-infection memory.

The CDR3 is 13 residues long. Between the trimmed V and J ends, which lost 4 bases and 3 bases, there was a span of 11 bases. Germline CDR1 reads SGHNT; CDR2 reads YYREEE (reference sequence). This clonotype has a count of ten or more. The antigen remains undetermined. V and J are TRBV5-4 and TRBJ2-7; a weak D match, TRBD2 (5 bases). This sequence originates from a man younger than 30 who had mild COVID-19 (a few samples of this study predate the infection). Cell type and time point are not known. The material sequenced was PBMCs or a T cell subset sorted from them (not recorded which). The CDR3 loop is CASSQAARYEQYF. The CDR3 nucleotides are TGTGCCAGCAGCCAAGCGGCCCGCTACGAGCAGTACTTC.